This T cell receptor (beta chain) emerged from a study of T cell responses to AZD1222 COVID-19 vaccine. Study-level findings and limits: Spike-specific TCR repertoires showed rising breadth and depth after two AZD1222 doses. There were mostly white British donors and more females than males, and clonal diversity was possibly underestimated. Baseline testing showed seropositivity in only six AZD1222 recipients.

Samples with a second dose at about 4 or about 12 weeks were pooled together. As to this clone: Its antigen is not identified.

Per germline, CDR1 SEHNR and CDR2 FQNEAQ (reference sequence). The germline V and J ends were trimmed by 3 bases and 4 bases, with 12 bases remaining between them. The CDR3 is made up of 14 amino acids. Here immunoSEQ multiplex PCR was the method, and the copy in TCRdb shows in-frame clones only, minus some. In the table there are around 99,000 clones, approximately 90% of which are singletons. The TCR originated in an adult who received the AZD1222 COVID-19 vaccine. The V gene is TRBV7-9, the J gene TRBJ1-2; D unclear. Source: peripheral blood, taken 28 days after the second AZD1222 dose. This CDR3 is CASSFSLAGYGYTF. Here the CDR3 DNA reads TGTGCCAGCAGCTTTTCCCTAGCTGGCTATGGCTACACCTTC.